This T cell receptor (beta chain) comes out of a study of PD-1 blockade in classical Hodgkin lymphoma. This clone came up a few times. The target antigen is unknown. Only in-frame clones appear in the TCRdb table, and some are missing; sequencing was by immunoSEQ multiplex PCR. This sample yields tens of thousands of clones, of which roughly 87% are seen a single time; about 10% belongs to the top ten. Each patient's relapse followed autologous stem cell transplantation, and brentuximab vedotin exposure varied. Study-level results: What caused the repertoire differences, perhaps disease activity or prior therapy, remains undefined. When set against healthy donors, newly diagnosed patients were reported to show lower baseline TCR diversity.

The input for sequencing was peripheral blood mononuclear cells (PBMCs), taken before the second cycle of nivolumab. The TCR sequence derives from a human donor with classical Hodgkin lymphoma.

The CDR3 protein is CASSKTWDRGPGSGNTIYF. The CDR3 bases are TGTGCCAGCAGTAAAACATGGGACAGGGGACCTGGCTCTGGAAACACCATATATTTT. The chain couples TRBV21-1 to TRBJ1-3; the table assigns TRBD1, which was not confirmed against the DNA. TRBV21-1 is deemed a pseudogene. This CDR3 is built from 19 residues.